This TCR beta chain was retrieved from a study of T cell clonality in common variable immunodeficiency. Donors gave roughly 5 to 8 ml heparinized peripheral whole blood. Many counts were recorded for this clone. Antigen unknown. The read gets to within 3 residues of the CDR3 end, and the germline J gene fills in the rest. Germline V gene data show CDR1 as MDHEN and CDR2 as SYDVKM. This CDR3 comprises 15 residues. V gave up 1 base and J gave up 4 bases, with 14 bases separating them. Findings of the study overall: Common variable immunodeficiency TCR beta sequences reportedly had fewer deletions and N-nucleotide insertions.

The protocol was immunoSEQ multiplex PCR, while the TCRdb copy is restricted to in-frame clones and leaves out a portion. The repertoire yields tens of thousands of clones, none seen only once; the top ten contain around 0.82%. V gene TRBV28 combines with J gene TRBJ2-7; possible D gene TRBD1, 6 bases. This sequence originates from a person between 18 and 75 years old in good health. Sequencing was performed on peripheral blood mononuclear cells. The CDR3 bases that were read are TGTGCCAGCAGTTTATCAGGGACAAGACTTTACGAG. Residues: CASSLSGTRLYE. The CDR3 as a whole reads CASSLSGTRLYEQYF.